This T cell receptor beta chain was sequenced for a study of T cells in localized non-small cell lung cancer. In its sample, this clone was seen a few times. Germline V gene sequence: CDR1 SGHDN, CDR2 FVKESK. CDR3 length equals 12 residues. V lost 2 bases and J lost 5, with 6 bases in between. Data came from immunoSEQ multiplex PCR; TCRdb stores just in-frame clones and leaves some out. The sample holds 2,400 or so clones, roughly a fifth seen once. The clonotype comes from a male donor aged 60 or over with stage I squamous cell lung carcinoma. The chain has TRBV14 and TRBJ2-5, with D uncertain. Sample: normal lung tissue next to the tumor, taken before any cancer treatment. In nucleotides, the CDR3 is TGTGCCAGCAGCCAACATTTTGAGACCCAGTACTTC. This gives the protein CASSQHFETQYF.